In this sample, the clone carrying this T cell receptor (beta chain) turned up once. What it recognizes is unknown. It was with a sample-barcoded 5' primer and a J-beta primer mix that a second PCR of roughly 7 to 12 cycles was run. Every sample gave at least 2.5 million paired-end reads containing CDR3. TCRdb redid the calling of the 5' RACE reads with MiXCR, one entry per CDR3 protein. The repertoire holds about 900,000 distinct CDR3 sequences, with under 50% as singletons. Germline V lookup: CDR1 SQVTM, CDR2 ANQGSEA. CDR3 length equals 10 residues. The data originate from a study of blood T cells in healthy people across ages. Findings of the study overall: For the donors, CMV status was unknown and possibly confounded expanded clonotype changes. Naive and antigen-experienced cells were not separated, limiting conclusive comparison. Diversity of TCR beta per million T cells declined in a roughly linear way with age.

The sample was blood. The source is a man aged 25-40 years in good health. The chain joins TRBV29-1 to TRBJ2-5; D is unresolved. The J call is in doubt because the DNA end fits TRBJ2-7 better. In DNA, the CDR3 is TGCAGCGTGGACCCATACGAGCAGTACTTC. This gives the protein CSVDPYEQYF.